This T cell receptor beta chain was retrieved from a study of OX40 agonist ivuxolimab in advanced cancers. Study summary: People who had prior anti-PD-1, anti-PD-L1 or anti-CTLA-4 therapy could take part, and under 50% had some. Partial responses were observed in three patients, of whom one had hepatocellular carcinoma and two had cutaneous melanoma.

On this clone itself: Antigen unknown.

Study-wide findings and caveats: At doses 0.1 to 3.0 mg/kg, CD4+ and CD8+ clones expanded.

Patients were ineligible given autoimmune disease history or systemic immunosuppression. The table came from immunoSEQ multiplex PCR; TCRdb's copy has only in-frame clones and leaves some out. The data show 50,000 to 80,000 clones, roughly 85% seen once. Germline CDR1 is LNHDA and CDR2 is SQIVND (reference sequence). This CDR3 is 14 amino acids long. Deletions cut 9 bases from V and 3 bases from J, with 14 bases between. Material: CD4+ or CD8+ T cells sorted from blood, obtained in a trial of the OX40 agonist ivuxolimab. The sequence came from an adult with an advanced solid tumor such as melanoma, head and neck, liver or kidney cancer. J is TRBJ1-4 and V is TRBV19; D perhaps matches TRBD1 (6 bases). The CDR3 region has the DNA TGTGCCAGCGCTCGGGGGCGGGCTAATGAAAAACTGTTTTTT. Translating gives CASARGRANEKLFF. Based on the CDR3 plus reference TRBV19 and TRBJ1-4, the full variable domain is DGGITQSPKYLFRKEGQNVTLSCEQNLNHDAMYWYRQDPGQGLRLIYYSQIVNDFQKGDIAEGYSVSREKKESFPLTVTSAQKNPTAFYLCASARGRANEKLFFGSGTQLSVL.